Presented here are 13 T cell receptor beta chains from one specimen sequenced in a study of CXCR3-negative and CXCR3-positive naive CD8 T cells. The TRB cDNA libraries were prepared by 5' RACE with UMI labels. For each CDR3 protein, TCRdb gives one entry from its re-call of the 5' RACE reads, without DNA. The sample has 130,000 or so distinct CDR3 sequences. The sequenced sample consisted of naive CXCR3- CD8+ T cells from blood. Regarding subset: CD45RO-CCR7+CD27+CD95- naive CD8+ T cells lacking CXCR3 (TNR3-). These receptors were collected from a human donor in good health. Some clones in this sample may be carry-over from other donors' samples.

The rearrangement joins TRBV7-2 to TRBJ2-7. The germline gives CDR1 SGHTA, CDR2 FQGNSA. This CDR3 has 11 residues. The CDR3: CASSSTYEQYF.

The chain joins TRBV28 to TRBJ1-5; TCRdb picks TRBD1, but there is no DNA to check that call. This CDR3 region has 18 residues. Germline values: CDR1 MDHEN, CDR2 SYDVKM. The CDR3 is CASSPLWATGGGGQPQHF.

V and J are TRBV21-1 and TRBJ2-7; TCRdb designates TRBD1, a call that cannot be tested without DNA. TRBV21-1 has pseudogene status. This CDR3 contains 17 residues. CDR3 loop: CASSQRARGTGAYEQYF.

This rearrangement joins TRBV4-3 to TRBJ2-7; the D call from TCRdb, TRBD1, cannot be confirmed without DNA. The CDR3 covers 14 residues. The germline CDR1 and CDR2 sequences are LGHNA and YSLEER. The CDR3 spells CASSQDEQGREQYF.

J is TRBJ2-7 and V is TRBV27; TCRdb lists TRBD1, though no DNA is available to test this call. The CDR3 runs to 14 residues. The germline V gene has CDR1 MNHEY and CDR2 SMNVEV (reference sequence). The CDR3 sequence is CASSAGTGGYEQYF.

This chain joins TRBV21-1 and TRBJ2-1; absent DNA, TCRdb's TRBD1 call cannot be checked. TRBV21-1 is flagged as a pseudogene. This CDR3 has 15 amino acids. CDR3 in amino acids: CATLMDRSYYNEQFF.

The V and J genes are TRBV4-2 and TRBJ2-1. Germline CDR1 reads LGHNA; CDR2 reads YNFKEQ. The CDR3 length is 12 residues. CDR3 sequence: CASSQVRDEQFF.

The chain is built from TRBV29-1 and TRBJ2-6; TCRdb designates TRBD2, a call that cannot be tested without DNA. The CDR3 is 17 amino acids. Germline V gene sequence: CDR1 SQVTM, CDR2 ANQGSEA. The CDR3 loop is CSVEEWQGLSGANVLTF. The variable domain in full, with the rest retrieved from reference TRBV29-1 and TRBJ2-6, is SAVISQKPSRDICQRGTSLTIQCQVDSQVTMMFWYRQQPGQSLTLIATANQGSEATYESGFVIDKFPISRPNLTFSTLTVSNMSPEDSSIYLCSVEEWQGLSGANVLTFGAGSRLTVL.

The chain carries TRBV20-1 and TRBJ2-7; TCRdb proposes TRBD2, but this gene call is untestable without DNA. The germline V gene encodes CDR1 DFQATT and CDR2 SNEGSKA (reference sequence). There are 15 residues in the CDR3. CDR3 amino acids: CSAFGTSGGAYEQYF.

This chain links TRBV9 with TRBJ2-7. This CDR3 contains 14 residues. The germline V gene encodes CDR1 SGDLS and CDR2 YYNGEE. The CDR3 sequence is CASSVGPSSYEQYF.

V gene TRBV30 combines with J gene TRBJ2-2; TCRdb gives TRBD1 as the D gene, but with no DNA this cannot be confirmed. Germline V gives CDR1 GTSNPN, CDR2 SVGIG (reference sequence). This CDR3 region has 15 residues. The CDR3 spells CAWSKGSRGTGELFF.

V usage is TRBV7-9 and J usage is TRBJ2-7. The CDR3 length is 14 residues. Germline loops: CDR1 SEHNR, CDR2 FQNEAQ (reference sequence). The CDR3 reads CASSLTVSSYEQYF. The full variable domain, completed using reference TRBV7-9 and TRBJ2-7, is DTGVSQNPRHKITKRGQNVTFRCDPISEHNRLYWYRQTLGQGPEFLTYFQNEAQLEKSRLLSDRFSAERPKGSFSTLEIQRTEQGDSAMYLCASSLTVSSYEQYFGPGTRLTVT.

The chain uses TRBV29-1 and TRBJ2-7; the TCRdb D gene call, TRBD2, has no DNA to confirm it. This CDR3 has 16 amino acids. Germline V gives CDR1 SQVTM, CDR2 ANQGSEA. CDR3 sequence: CSVLLRTSGASYEQYF.